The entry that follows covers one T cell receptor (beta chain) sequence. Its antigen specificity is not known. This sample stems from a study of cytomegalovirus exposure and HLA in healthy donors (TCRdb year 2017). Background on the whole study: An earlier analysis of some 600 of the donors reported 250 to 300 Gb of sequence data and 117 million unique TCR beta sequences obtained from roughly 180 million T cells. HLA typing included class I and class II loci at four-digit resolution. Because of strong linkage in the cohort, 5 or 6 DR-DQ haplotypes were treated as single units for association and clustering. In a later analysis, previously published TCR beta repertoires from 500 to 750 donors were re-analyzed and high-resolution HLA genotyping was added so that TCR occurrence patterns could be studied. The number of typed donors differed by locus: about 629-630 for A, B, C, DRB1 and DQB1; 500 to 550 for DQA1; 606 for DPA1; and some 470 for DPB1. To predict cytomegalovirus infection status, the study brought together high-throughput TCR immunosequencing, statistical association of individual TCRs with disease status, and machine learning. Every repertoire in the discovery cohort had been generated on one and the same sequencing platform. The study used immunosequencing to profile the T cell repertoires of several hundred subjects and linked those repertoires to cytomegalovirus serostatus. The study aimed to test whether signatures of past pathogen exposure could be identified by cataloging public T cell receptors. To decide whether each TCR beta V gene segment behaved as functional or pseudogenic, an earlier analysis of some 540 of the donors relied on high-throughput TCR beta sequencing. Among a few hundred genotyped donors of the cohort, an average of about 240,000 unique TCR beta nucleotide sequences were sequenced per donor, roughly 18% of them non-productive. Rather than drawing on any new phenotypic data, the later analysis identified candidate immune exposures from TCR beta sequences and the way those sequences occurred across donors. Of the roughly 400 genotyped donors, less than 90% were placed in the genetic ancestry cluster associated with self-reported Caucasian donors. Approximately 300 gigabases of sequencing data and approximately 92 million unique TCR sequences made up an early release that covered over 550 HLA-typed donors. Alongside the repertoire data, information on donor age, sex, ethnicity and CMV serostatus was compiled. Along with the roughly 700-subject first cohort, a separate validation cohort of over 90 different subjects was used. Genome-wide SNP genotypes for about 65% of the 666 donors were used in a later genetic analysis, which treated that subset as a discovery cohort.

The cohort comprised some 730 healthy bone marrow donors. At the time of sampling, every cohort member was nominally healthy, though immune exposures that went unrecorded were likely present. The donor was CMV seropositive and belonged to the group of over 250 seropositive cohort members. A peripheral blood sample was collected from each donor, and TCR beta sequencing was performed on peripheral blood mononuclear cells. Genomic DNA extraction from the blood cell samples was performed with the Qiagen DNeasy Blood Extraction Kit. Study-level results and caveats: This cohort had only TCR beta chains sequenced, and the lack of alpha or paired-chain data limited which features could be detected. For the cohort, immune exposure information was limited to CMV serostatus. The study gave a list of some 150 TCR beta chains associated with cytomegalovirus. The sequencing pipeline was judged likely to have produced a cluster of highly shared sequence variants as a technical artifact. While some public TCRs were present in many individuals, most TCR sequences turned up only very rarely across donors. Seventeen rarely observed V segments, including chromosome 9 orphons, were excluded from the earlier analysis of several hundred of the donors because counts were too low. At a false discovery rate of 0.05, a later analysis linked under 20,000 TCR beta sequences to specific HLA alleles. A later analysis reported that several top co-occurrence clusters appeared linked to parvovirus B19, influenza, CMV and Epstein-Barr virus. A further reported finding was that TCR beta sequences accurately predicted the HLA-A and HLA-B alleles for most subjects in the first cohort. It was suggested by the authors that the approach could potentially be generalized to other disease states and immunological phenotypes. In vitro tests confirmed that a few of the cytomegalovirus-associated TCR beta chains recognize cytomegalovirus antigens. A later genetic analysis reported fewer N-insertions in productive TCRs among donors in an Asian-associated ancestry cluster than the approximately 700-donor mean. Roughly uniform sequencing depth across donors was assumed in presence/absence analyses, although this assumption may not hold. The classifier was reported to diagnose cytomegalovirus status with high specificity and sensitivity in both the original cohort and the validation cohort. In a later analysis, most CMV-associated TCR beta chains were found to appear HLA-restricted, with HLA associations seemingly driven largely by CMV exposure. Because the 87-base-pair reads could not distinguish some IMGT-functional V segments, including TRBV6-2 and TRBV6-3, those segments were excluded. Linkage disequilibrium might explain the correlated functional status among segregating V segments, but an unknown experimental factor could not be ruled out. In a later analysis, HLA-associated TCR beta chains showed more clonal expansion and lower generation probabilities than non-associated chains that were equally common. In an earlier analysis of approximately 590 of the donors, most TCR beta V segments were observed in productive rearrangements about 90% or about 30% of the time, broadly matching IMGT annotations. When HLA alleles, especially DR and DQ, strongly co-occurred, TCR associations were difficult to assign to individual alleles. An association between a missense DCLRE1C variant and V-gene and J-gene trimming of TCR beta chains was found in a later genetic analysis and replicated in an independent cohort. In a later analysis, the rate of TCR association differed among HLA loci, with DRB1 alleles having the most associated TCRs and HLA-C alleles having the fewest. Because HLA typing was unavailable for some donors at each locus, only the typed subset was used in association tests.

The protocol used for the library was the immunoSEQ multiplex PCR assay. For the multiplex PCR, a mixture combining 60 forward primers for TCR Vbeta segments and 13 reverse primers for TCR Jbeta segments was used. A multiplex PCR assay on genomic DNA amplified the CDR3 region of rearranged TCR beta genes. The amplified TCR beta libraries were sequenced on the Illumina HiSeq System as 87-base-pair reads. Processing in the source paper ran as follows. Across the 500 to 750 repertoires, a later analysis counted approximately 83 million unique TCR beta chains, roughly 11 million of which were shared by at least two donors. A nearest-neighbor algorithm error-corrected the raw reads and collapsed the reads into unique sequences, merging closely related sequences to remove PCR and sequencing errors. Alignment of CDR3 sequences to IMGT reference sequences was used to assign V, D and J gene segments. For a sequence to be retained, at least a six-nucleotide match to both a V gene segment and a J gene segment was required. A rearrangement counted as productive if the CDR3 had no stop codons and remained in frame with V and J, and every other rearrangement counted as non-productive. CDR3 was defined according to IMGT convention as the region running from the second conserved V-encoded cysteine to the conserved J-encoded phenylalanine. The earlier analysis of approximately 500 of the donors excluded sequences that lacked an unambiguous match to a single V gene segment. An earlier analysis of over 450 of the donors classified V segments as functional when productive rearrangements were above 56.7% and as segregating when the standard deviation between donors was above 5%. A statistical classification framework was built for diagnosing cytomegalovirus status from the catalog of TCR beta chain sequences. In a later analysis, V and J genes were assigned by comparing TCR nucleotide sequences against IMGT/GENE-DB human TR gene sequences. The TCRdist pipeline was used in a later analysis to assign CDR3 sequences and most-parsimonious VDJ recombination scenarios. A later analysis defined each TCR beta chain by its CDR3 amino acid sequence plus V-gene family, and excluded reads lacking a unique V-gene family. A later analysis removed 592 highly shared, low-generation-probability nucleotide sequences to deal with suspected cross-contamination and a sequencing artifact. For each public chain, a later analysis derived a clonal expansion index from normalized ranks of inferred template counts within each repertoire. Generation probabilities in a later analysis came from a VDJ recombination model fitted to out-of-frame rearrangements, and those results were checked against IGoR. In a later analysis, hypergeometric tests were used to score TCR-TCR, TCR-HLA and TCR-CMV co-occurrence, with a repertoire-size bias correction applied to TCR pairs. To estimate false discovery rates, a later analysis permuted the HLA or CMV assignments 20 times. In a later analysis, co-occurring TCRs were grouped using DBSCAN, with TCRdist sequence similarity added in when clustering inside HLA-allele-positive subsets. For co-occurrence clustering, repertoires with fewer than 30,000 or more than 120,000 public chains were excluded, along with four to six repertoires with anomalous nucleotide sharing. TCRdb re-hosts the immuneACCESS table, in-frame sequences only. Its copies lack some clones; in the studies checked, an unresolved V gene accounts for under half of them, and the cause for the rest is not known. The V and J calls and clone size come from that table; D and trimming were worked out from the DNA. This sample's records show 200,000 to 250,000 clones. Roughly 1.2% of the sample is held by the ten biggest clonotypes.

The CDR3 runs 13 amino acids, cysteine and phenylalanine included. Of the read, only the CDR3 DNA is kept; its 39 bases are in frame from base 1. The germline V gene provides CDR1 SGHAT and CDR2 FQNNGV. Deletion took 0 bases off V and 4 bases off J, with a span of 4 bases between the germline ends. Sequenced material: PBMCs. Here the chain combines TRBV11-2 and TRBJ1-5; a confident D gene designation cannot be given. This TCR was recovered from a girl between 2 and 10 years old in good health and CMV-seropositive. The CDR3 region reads CASSLDRNQPQHF. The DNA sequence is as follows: TGTGCCAGCAGCTTAGACAGAAATCAGCCCCAGCATTTT.